The text below deals with one TCR beta chain. As yet, its antigen is unknown. The sample comes from a study of T cells in Graves' hyperthyroidism and ophthalmopathy. Study conclusions and caveats: In the blood, most expanded thyroid clonotypes above 0.001 appeared as well. Onset of ophthalmopathy came a median approximately 6 months after the model predicted it.

From RNA transcripts, TCR beta CDR3 regions were amplified. HTBI primers were used for first-round RT-PCR of the TCR CDR3. TCRdb passed the multiplex PCR reads through MiXCR, listing each CDR3 protein once. The sample holds just over 550,000 distinct CDR3 sequences, around 42% seen once. Hyperthyroidism in the patients, aged 18 to 65, was newly diagnosed and under 2 months in duration. The TCR originated in a woman between 18 and 29 years old with Graves' hyperthyroidism. Sequencing was done on a sample of peripheral blood or thyroid tissue (not recorded which).

The CDR3 DNA is TGTGCCAGCAGCTCGGGACAGTCAATGCTCATGAACACTGAAGCTTTCTTT. Its protein is CASSSGQSMLMNTEAFF. This chain joins TRBV7-2 and TRBJ1-1, with TRBD1 matching over 7 bases. Germline CDR1 and CDR2: SGHTA and FQGNSA. Germline trimming cut 4 bases from V and 0 bases from J; bases unmatched to any gene: 11. The CDR3 totals 17 residues. Based on the CDR3 plus reference TRBV7-2 and TRBJ1-1, the full variable domain is GAGVSQSPSNKVTEKGKDVELRCDPISGHTALYWYRQSLGQGLEFLIYFQGNSAPDKSGLPSDRFSAERTGGSVSTLTIQRTQQEDSAVYLCASSSGQSMLMNTEAFFGQGTRLTVV.